This T cell receptor beta chain comes out of a study of T cell changes during pregnancy in multiple sclerosis. Repertoires were generated with immunoSEQ multiplex PCR, while TCRdb's copy carries only in-frame clones and drops some. In the table there are 32,000 or so clones, 90% of which are singletons. J lost 4 bases, V lost 3 bases, and 8 bases had no gene match. This CDR3 contains 16 residues. Germline loops: CDR1 SGHAT, CDR2 FQNNGV. The sequence was collected from a female donor with multiple sclerosis, enrolled in a pregnancy study. This chain joins TRBV11-2 and TRBJ2-3; 9 positions agree with TRBD2. The sequenced sample was CD4+ T cells from peripheral blood mononuclear cells, obtained in the second trimester of pregnancy. The CDR3 loop is CASSFRFRTSADTQYF. CDR3 bases: TGTGCCAGCAGCTTTCGGTTCCGGACTAGCGCAGATACGCAGTATTTT.